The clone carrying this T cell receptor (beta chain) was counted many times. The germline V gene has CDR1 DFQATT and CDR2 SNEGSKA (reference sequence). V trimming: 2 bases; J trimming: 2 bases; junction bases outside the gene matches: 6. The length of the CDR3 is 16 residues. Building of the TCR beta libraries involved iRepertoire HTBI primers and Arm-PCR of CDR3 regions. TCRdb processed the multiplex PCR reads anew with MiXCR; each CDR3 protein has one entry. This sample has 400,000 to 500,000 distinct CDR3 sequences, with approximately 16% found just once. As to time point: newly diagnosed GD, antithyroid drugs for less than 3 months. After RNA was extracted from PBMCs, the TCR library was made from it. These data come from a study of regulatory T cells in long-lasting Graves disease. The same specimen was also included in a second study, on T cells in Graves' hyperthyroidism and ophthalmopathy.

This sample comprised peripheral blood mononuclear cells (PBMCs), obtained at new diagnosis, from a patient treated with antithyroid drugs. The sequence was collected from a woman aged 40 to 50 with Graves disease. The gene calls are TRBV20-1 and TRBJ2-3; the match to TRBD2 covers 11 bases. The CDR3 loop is CSARSRGLAVTDTQYF. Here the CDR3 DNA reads TGCAGTGCTAGATCGCGGGGACTAGCGGTCACAGATACGCAGTATTTT.